A single sample gave rise to the 8 T cell receptor beta chains below, sequenced in a study of shared clonotypes between healthy human individuals. Assay: immunoSEQ multiplex PCR; the TCRdb copy retains only in-frame clones and omits some. The sample contains under 1 million clones, nearly 95% of which appear only once. As defined, naive CD8 cells were CD45RO-negative and positively selected for CCR7, with terminally differentiated effector memory CD45RA+ cells excluded. Sequencing was performed on naive CD8+ T cells sorted from blood. These receptors all stem from a man between 25 and 39 years old in good health.

The rearrangement links TRBV30 to TRBJ1-2; TRBD1 aligns across 7 bases. CDR1 and CDR2 (germline): GTSNPN, SVGIG (reference sequence). The CDR3 covers 16 residues. V gave up 0 bases and J gave up 5 bases; unmatched junction bases: 12. The CDR3 bases are TGTGCCTGGAGTGTCCCAGGAGGGGGCTTAGGGTATGGCTACACCTTC. Translating it yields CAWSVPGGGLGYGYTF.

This chain connects TRBV2 to TRBJ2-7, with D possibly matching TRBD2 (7 bases). The germline V gene has CDR1 SNHLY and CDR2 FYNNEI. Trimming left V 7 bases short and J 4 bases short, with 8 bases between. The CDR3 loop spans 11 amino acids. CDR3 region: CASKGGYEQYF. The DNA for the CDR3 is TGTGCCAGCAAGGGGGGGTACGAGCAGTACTTC.

The V call is TRBV6-1, the J call TRBJ2-7, with D perhaps given as TRBD1 or TRBD2 (5 bases each). The V end lost 11 bases, the J end lost 3 bases, and 20 bases lay between the germline ends. Germline lookup yields CDR1 MNHNS and CDR2 SASEGT. The CDR3 runs to 14 residues. The CDR3 reads CAGGGDGRHYEQYF. The CDR3 nucleotides are TGTGCCGGGGGTGGGGACGGTAGACACTACGAGCAGTACTTC.

The chain links TRBV6-1 to TRBJ2-1, with D unclear. The V gene's germline CDR1 is MNHNS and CDR2 SASEGT. This CDR3 spans 13 amino acids. The V end lost 11 bases, the J end lost 0 bases, and 11 bases lay between the germline ends. Here the CDR3 DNA reads TGTGCCGGAAGTAGGAACTCCTACAATGAGCAGTTCTTC. Translating it yields CAGSRNSYNEQFF.

A word on this clone: Distinct nucleotide sequences in the sample also encode this CDR3. Here the CDR3 reads CASSLITTDTQYF. The CDR3 coding sequence is TGTGCCAGCAGTTTAATTACCACAGATACGCAGTATTTT. The rearrangement uses TRBV27 and TRBJ2-3; D call uncertain. The CDR3 extends over 13 amino acids. V was pared by 2 bases and J by 2 bases, with 5 bases between. Germline loops: CDR1 MNHEY, CDR2 SMNVEV (reference sequence).

The gene calls are TRBV5-1 and TRBJ2-1; 12 nucleotides line up with TRBD2. The CDR3 has 16 residues. The germline V gene encodes CDR1 SGHRS and CDR2 YFSETQ. V was clipped by 0 bases and J by 8 bases; unmatched bases: 6. DNA of the CDR3: TGCGCCAGCAGCTTGGCCCTAGCGGGAGGGCTTGATGAGCAGTTCTTC. Amino acid sequence: CASSLALAGGLDEQFF.

This clone was seen once. The V and J genes are TRBV6-4 and TRBJ2-2; D ambiguous. V lost 3 bases, J lost 6 bases, and 14 bases lay in between. The CDR3 has 15 amino acids. Germline CDR1 and CDR2: MRHNA and SNTAGT. This CDR3 reads CASSESWGSPGELFF. DNA for the CDR3: TGTGCCAGCAGTGAGAGTTGGGGAAGTCCCGGGGAGCTGTTTTTT.

This chain joins TRBV5-5 and TRBJ2-7; 7 bases are a match to TRBD1. There are 17 residues in the CDR3. Germline assignment: CDR1 SGHKS and CDR2 YYEKEE (reference sequence). V lost 2 bases, J lost 2 bases, and 13 bases stayed unmatched. The CDR3 DNA is TGTGCCAGCAGCTTACCCTTGGACAGGCAGCCTCCCTACGAGCAGTACTTC. This sequence encodes CASSLPLDRQPPYEQYF. Combining the CDR3 with reference TRBV5-5 and TRBJ2-7 gives the whole variable domain DAGVTQSPTHLIKTRGQQVTLRCSPISGHKSVSWYQQVLGQGPQFIFQYYEKEERGRGNFPDRFSARQFPNYSSELNVNALLLGDSALYLCASSLPLDRQPPYEQYFGPGTRLTVT.